These 19 T cell receptor beta chains share one sample of origin, sequenced in a study of OX40 agonist ivuxolimab in advanced cancers. Clones were read by immunoSEQ multiplex PCR, and TCRdb kept only the in-frame ones, dropping some. The sample holds tens of thousands of clones, 88% seen once. The sequencing here drew on CD4+ or CD8+ T cells sorted from blood, taken in a trial of the OX40 agonist ivuxolimab. Source of these receptors: an adult with an advanced solid tumor such as melanoma, head and neck, liver or kidney cancer.

The V and J genes are TRBV7-2 and TRBJ2-1, with unresolved D. The CDR3 extends over 13 amino acids. Looked up from germline, CDR1 is SGHTA and CDR2 is FQGNSA. The V end was cut by 4 bases, the J end by 6 bases, with 10 bases between. CDR3 DNA: TGTGCCAGCAGCTCGGACGTCGCCAATGAGCAGTTCTTC. Protein product: CASSSDVANEQFF.

The J gene is TRBJ2-5, the V gene TRBV19; 8 bases match TRBD2. The J call may be wrong; the DNA end is better matched by TRBJ2-7. Germline V gives CDR1 LNHDA, CDR2 SQIVND (reference sequence). The CDR3 runs to 15 residues. CDR3 sequence reads: CASKISGTSSYEQYF. Written as DNA, the CDR3 is TGTGCCAGTAAAATTAGCGGGACGAGCTCCTACGAGCAGTACTTC.

The chain joins TRBV18 to TRBJ2-1; possible D gene TRBD1, 5 bases. With 1 base removed from V and 7 bases from J, the gap between germline ends came to 23 bases. CDR1 and CDR2 from the germline V gene are KGHSH and LQKENI. The CDR3 contains 18 residues. In DNA, the CDR3 is TGTGCCAGCTCACCACAGGCGAGTTGGCAGGGTGTCGGAAATGAGCAGTTCTTC. Translation gives CASSPQASWQGVGNEQFF.

The chain recombines TRBV4-1 with TRBJ2-2, with 9 bases fitting TRBD1. V lost 1 base to trimming and J lost 5 bases; unmatched junction nucleotides: 14. The germline V gene encodes CDR1 MGHRA and CDR2 YSYEKL. The CDR3 runs 19 residues. CDR3 DNA: TGCGCCAGCAGCCAAGTTTCATCCTCCAACAGGGGGCGAACCGGGGAGCTGTTTTTT. Translation: CASSQVSSSNRGRTGELFF.

V usage is TRBV9 and J usage is TRBJ2-7, with D perhaps TRBD1 (6 bases). The germline V and J ends were trimmed by 4 bases and 0 bases, with 11 bases remaining between them. This CDR3 has 14 amino acids. Per germline, CDR1 SGDLS and CDR2 YYNGEE. CDR3 protein: CASSTTGSSYEQYF. CDR3 DNA sequence: TGTGCCAGCAGCACCACAGGGAGCTCCTACGAGCAGTACTTC.

This chain uses TRBV7-3 with TRBJ1-1; the match to TRBD1 covers 10 bases. J lost 8 bases, V lost 5 bases, and 5 bases had no gene match. This CDR3 contains 13 residues. Germline-derived CDR1 and CDR2 are SGHTA and FQGTGA. CDR3 DNA sequence: TGTGCCAGCAGCATGACAGGGGGCAGGGAAGCTTTCTTT. Protein product: CASSMTGGREAFF.

This chain links TRBV6-1 with TRBJ2-1; unclear D gene. The CDR3 covers 10 residues. V was pared by 6 bases and J by 7 bases, with 4 bases between. Germline V gene sequence: CDR1 MNHNS, CDR2 SASEGT. The chain's CDR3 is CASSSNEQFF. Here the CDR3 DNA reads TGTGCCAGCAGCTCTAATGAGCAGTTCTTC.

This clone has just a few counts. The chain recombines TRBV30 with TRBJ2-7; D call uncertain. Germline CDR1 GTSNPN, CDR2 SVGIG (reference sequence). Trimming removed 0 bases at V and 0 bases at J, with 6 bases between. CDR3 length: 13 residues. In nucleotides, the CDR3 is TGTGCCTGGAGTGTTGGGTTCTCCTACGAGCAGTACTTC. This translates into CAWSVGFSYEQYF. Full variable domain (rest looked up from reference TRBV30 and TRBJ2-7): SQTIHQWPATLVQPVGSPLSLECTVEGTSNPNLYWYRQAAGRGLQLLFYSVGIGQISSEVPQNLSASRPQDRQFILSSKKLLLSDSGFYLCAWSVGFSYEQYFGPGTRLTVT.

The rearrangement links TRBV5-6 to TRBJ2-1, with 16 bases aligning to TRBD2. Germline values: CDR1 SGHDT, CDR2 YYEEEE. The CDR3 is 16 residues long. Trimming cost V 3 bases and J 9 bases; bases outside gene matches: 6. DNA for the CDR3: TGTGCCAGCAGCTCCGGGACTAGCGGGAGGGCCCTTGAGCAGTTCTTC. Its protein product is CASSSGTSGRALEQFF. The entire variable domain, with the rest obtained from reference TRBV5-6 and TRBJ2-1, is as follows: DAGVTQSPTHLIKTRGQQVTLRCSPKSGHDTVSWYQQALGQGPQFIFQYYEEEERQRGNFPDRFSGHQFPNYSSELNVNALLLGDSALYLCASSSGTSGRALEQFFGPGTRLTVL.

This clone appeared once. This chain uses TRBV6-5 with TRBJ1-2, with 11 nucleotides matching TRBD1. The CDR3 contains 15 residues. Germline CDR1 and CDR2: MNHEY and SVGAGI. Unmatched junction bases numbered 8, after V lost 4 bases and J lost 7 bases. CDR3 nucleotides: TGTGCCAGCAGTTCGCCGGGACAGGGGGTAACTGGCTACACCTTC. It yields the protein CASSSPGQGVTGYTF.

The chain has TRBV2 and TRBJ2-5, with 12 bases aligning to TRBD2. The ends lost 2 bases at V and 7 bases at J; junction bases unmatched: 5. CDR1 and CDR2 (germline): SNHLY, FYNNEI. The CDR3 contains 15 residues. CDR3 in DNA: TGTGCCAGCAGTGAAACACTAGCGGGAGGATGGACCCAGTACTTC. It translates to CASSETLAGGWTQYF.

This chain uses TRBV2 with TRBJ2-5; the match to TRBD2 covers 12 bases. J lost 5 bases, V lost 4 bases, and 5 bases had no gene match. This CDR3 has 15 amino acids. Germline CDR1 SNHLY, CDR2 FYNNEI. Here the CDR3 DNA reads TGTGCCAGCAGTGGGACTAGCGGGACAGGGGAGACCCAGTACTTC. This gives the protein CASSGTSGTGETQYF.

The CDR3 is CATSRVTSGQETQYF. The CDR3 DNA is TGTGCCACCAGCAGAGTGACTAGCGGGCAAGAGACCCAGTACTTC. J is TRBJ2-5 and V is TRBV15; 10 bases are shared with TRBD2. Germline trimming cut 1 base from V and 2 bases from J; bases unmatched to any gene: 1. Germline lookup yields CDR1 LNHNV and CDR2 YYDKDF (reference sequence). The CDR3 runs 15 residues.

This clone was counted a single time. The J gene is TRBJ1-1, the V gene TRBV28; D possibly corresponds to TRBD1 (5 bases). This CDR3 comprises 14 residues. Germline V lookup: CDR1 MDHEN, CDR2 SYDVKM. Trimming took 2 bases from V and 5 from J, leaving 12 bases between them. CDR3 bases: TGTGCCAGCAGTTTAAGGCAGGGTTCGACTGAAGCTTTCTTT. The encoded protein is CASSLRQGSTEAFF. Variable domain in full (rest from reference TRBV28 and TRBJ1-1): DVKVTQSSRYLVKRTGEKVFLECVQDMDHENMFWYRQDPGLGLRLIYFSYDVKMKEKGDIPEGYSVSREKKERFSLILESASTNQTSMYLCASSLRQGSTEAFFGQGTRLTVV.

This chain uses TRBV11-2 with TRBJ2-3; 8 bases map to TRBD2. With 5 bases clipped from V and 4 bases from J, the junction kept 5 bases outside the gene matches. The germline V gene encodes CDR1 SGHAT and CDR2 FQNNGV. This CDR3 spans 14 amino acids. The CDR3 DNA reads as TGTGCCAGCAGCCCGAAAGCGGGAGCAGATACGCAGTATTTT. It translates to CASSPKAGADTQYF.

The chain couples TRBV10-2 to TRBJ2-7; possibly TRBD1 for D (5 bases). The CDR3 spans 11 residues. CDR1 is WSHSY and CDR2 is SAAADI in the germline V gene. V lost 3 bases and J 9 bases, leaving 9 bases between the germline ends. CDR3 nucleotide sequence: TGCGCCAGCAGTGATCAGGGTGTGCAGTACTTC. Amino acid sequence: CASSDQGVQYF.

This chain joins TRBV5-1 and TRBJ2-2; 9 nucleotides agree with TRBD2. This CDR3 has 16 residues. Per the germline V gene, CDR1 is SGHRS and CDR2 is YFSETQ. V was pared by 4 bases and J by 4 bases, with 8 bases of the junction left unmatched. CDR3 sequence (DNA): TGCGCCAGCAGCCAACCTAGCGGGATGGGCACCGGGGAGCTGTTTTTT. It specifies CASSQPSGMGTGELFF. The complete variable domain, with remaining parts taken from reference TRBV5-1 and TRBJ2-2, reads KAGVTQTPRYLIKTRGQQVTLSCSPISGHRSVSWYQQTPGQGLQFLFEYFSETQRNKGNFPGRFSGRQFSNSRSEMNVSTLELGDSALYLCASSQPSGMGTGELFFGEGSRLTVL.

This rearrangement joins TRBV5-1 to TRBJ1-2; perhaps TRBD1 as D (5 bases). The CDR3 is 14 amino acids. Trimming removed 0 bases at V and 2 bases at J, with 8 bases between. CDR1 and CDR2 from the germline V gene are SGHRS and YFSETQ. The CDR3 DNA sequence: TGCGCCAGCAGCTTGGGACAGAGCAACTATGGCTACACCTTC. This translates into CASSLGQSNYGYTF.

The V and J genes are TRBV29-1 and TRBJ2-7; 7 bases agree with TRBD2. The CDR3 contains 12 residues. CDR1 is SQVTM, CDR2 ANQGSEA, per germline. Germline trimming cut 7 bases from V and 6 bases from J; bases unmatched to any gene: 9. For the CDR3, the DNA is TGCAGCGCCACAAAAGGCGGGGGCGAGCAGTACTTC. Translation gives CSATKGGGEQYF.